The present T cell receptor beta chain was sequenced within a study of blood T cell repertoires in COVID-19 (TCRdb year 2020). About the full investigation: Samples from collaborators originated in the United States, Italy and Spain and spanned both the acute and convalescent phases of COVID-19. The prospective study material was composed of cDNA or gDNA derived from T cells, B-cell-depleted T cells, or PBMCs. Subjects who had been exposed to COVID-19, were actively infected with it, or had recovered from it provided the deeply sampled blood TCRbeta repertoires that made up the dataset. The repertoires were released in a freely available public database intended as a resource for research on the immune response to SARS-CoV-2. Samples were obtained from the ongoing ImmuneRACE study (first 160 participants) and from approximately 1,200 subjects provided by 6 global collaborators. The sample metadata nearly always contained a de-identified subject ID, COVID-19 status, age in years and sex. Where available, HLA class I and class II types were obtained from metadata supplied by the sample provider rather than from assay-based typing. The investigation overall reported the following: The amount of clinical and demographic metadata varied by source and participant and was provided uncurated.

TCRbeta CDR3 regions were amplified from genomic DNA using the immunoSEQ Assay, a bias-controlled multiplex PCR. As for the original processing: Nucleated cell counts per sample were estimated from amplification of reference gene primers within the assay. Sequence reads were collapsed and filtered to measure the absolute abundance of every unique TCRbeta CDR3 rearrangement. For each sample, productive Simpson clonality was calculated by taking the square root of Simpson's diversity index across productive rearrangements. TCRdb provides this immuneACCESS table in a form limited to in-frame rearrangements. Some clones are lacking; in checked studies, under half of them reflect an unresolved V gene, and why the rest are absent is not known. The V and J calls and clone size were taken over from that table, and D and trimming were inferred from the DNA. The sample table holds 310,000 or so clones, of which around 84% were seen once. The ten largest clones capture roughly 1.3% of the sample.

The CDR3 runs 15 residues from the cysteine to the phenylalanine. The CDR3 DNA has 45 bases and is translated from base 1. V loses 3 bases at its end and J loses 2 bases; junction bases beyond the gene matches: 4. Based on the germline V gene (reference sequence), the CDR1 and CDR2 sequences are SGHKS and YYEKEE. Details on this clone: Its antigen remains undetermined. No qualities accompany the bases; no much larger clone lies one base away.

Whole blood was collected in K2EDTA tubes by collaborating institutions according to the institutions' own protocols. For TCRbeta analysis, collaborators shipped samples in one of three forms: frozen whole blood, isolated PBMCs, or DNA extracted from either of those sample types. The V gene is TRBV5-5 and the J gene is TRBJ2-1; 8 bases in the junction line up with TRBD1. The receptor's source is a man between 70 and 80 years old with acute or convalescent COVID-19. Sequenced input: peripheral blood. The base sequence is TGTGCCAGCAGCTCCCCGACAGGGGCCTACAATGAGCAGTTCTTC. Translated, it reads CASSSPTGAYNEQFF. Reference TRBV5-5 and TRBJ2-1 genes cover what lies past the CDR3, so the full variable domain is DAGVTQSPTHLIKTRGQQVTLRCSPISGHKSVSWYQQVLGQGPQFIFQYYEKEERGRGNFPDRFSARQFPNYSSELNVNALLLGDSALYLCASSSPTGAYNEQFFGPGTRLTVL.